This TCR beta chain was recovered during a study of chemoradiotherapy in HPV16-positive cancers. Across the study: A couple of HPV16-positive patients' cells yielded candidate HPV-specific clones and common motifs.

As concerns this clone: Antigen unknown.

Findings and limits, study-wide: The functional HPV-specific definition rests on just a couple of HPV16-positive patients. Better recurrence-free survival went with HPV-responsive T-cell expansion in HPV16-positive patients. During treatment, candidate HPV-specific clones and E7-related motifs expanded in tumor.

Profiled with immunoSEQ multiplex PCR; TCRdb holds only in-frame clones, not every one. The table lists 3,000 to 4,000 clones, about four fifths of them singletons. The V end was cut by 9 bases, the J end by 0 bases, with 19 bases between. The CDR3 runs 17 residues. Germline V gives CDR1 SGHNT, CDR2 YYREEE (reference sequence). The material was tumor tissue, obtained from a patient who underwent chemoradiotherapy. The chain uses TRBV5-4 and TRBJ2-6; D is undetermined. The clonotype was recovered from a human donor with HPV-associated anogenital cancer. The CDR3 nucleotides are TGTGCCACCCAGGTAGCAGGTTTTTACTCTGGGGCCAACGTCCTGACTTTC. It is translated as CATQVAGFYSGANVLTF.